The T cell receptor (beta chain) under discussion was sequenced for a study of T cell repertoires in cytomegalovirus infection. Turning to the study itself: Public TCR beta signatures marked donors with CMV infection and the matching HLA. The study, taken as a whole, reports: The response measured ex vivo was dominated by TCR beta clonotypes (HLA-C-restricted and CMV-specific).

Many counts were recorded for this clonotype. Its antigen remains unidentified. Trimming pared 7 bases from V and 2 bases from J, leaving 11 bases between. This CDR3 contains 13 residues. Per germline, CDR1 LGHDT and CDR2 YNNKEL (reference sequence). From the reads, TCRdb called clonotypes with MiXCR, one entry per CDR3 protein. Among almost 300,000 distinct CDR3 sequences listed, 8% to 10% were seen once. Source material: PBMCs. The chain has TRBV3-1 and TRBJ1-2; D unclear. The sequence derives from a human donor in good health (CMV status not recorded). Some clones in this sample may be carry-over from other donors' samples. CDR3 region: CASTPTLNYGYTF. The CDR3 nucleotides read TGTGCCAGCACCCCGACACTAAACTATGGCTACACCTTC.